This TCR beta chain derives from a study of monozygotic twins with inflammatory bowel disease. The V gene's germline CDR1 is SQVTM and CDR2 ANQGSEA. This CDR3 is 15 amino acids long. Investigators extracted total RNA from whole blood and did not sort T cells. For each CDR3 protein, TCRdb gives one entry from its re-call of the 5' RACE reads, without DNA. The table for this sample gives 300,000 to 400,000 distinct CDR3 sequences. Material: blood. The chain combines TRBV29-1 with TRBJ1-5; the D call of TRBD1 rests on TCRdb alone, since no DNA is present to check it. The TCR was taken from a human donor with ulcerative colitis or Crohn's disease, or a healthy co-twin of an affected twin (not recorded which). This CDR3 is CSVALTGDGNQPQHF.